Detailed here is one T cell receptor (beta chain). The antigen remains unidentified. This specimen comes from a study of siplizumab effects on memory and regulatory T cells. CDR1 SGHRS and CDR2 YFSETQ come from the germline V gene. This CDR3 is built from 13 residues. V lost 0 bases, J lost 9 bases, and 10 bases lay in between. TCR templates numbering 95,000 to 100,000 were assayed per sample. Method: immunoSEQ multiplex PCR; TCRdb's copy keeps in-frame clones and lacks some. The sample has tens of thousands of clones; about 97% are singletons. Findings and caveats of the study: In siplizumab conditions, mappable alloreactive CD4+ clones averaged roughly 64% Treg-derived, against approximately 27% in controls. Significant reduction of alloreactive sequences traceable to unstimulated CD4+ memory cells was observed with siplizumab.

Specimen: naive CD4+ T cells sorted from blood. The J gene is TRBJ2-1, the V gene TRBV5-1; D is possibly TRBD1 or TRBD2 (5 bases each). This sequence originates from a human donor in good health. The CDR3, as DNA: TGCGCCAGCAGCTTGGTGTTTGGGGGTGAGCAGTTCTTC. It specifies CASSLVFGGEQFF.